This entry describes one T cell receptor beta chain. Germline-derived CDR1 and CDR2 are MNHEY and SMNVEV (reference sequence). The CDR3 consists of 14 residues. V lost 8 bases, J lost 6 bases, and 9 bases stayed unmatched. These data come from a study of blood T cell repertoires in COVID-19. At the level of the study: There were acute and convalescent COVID-19 samples, and they came from the United States, Italy and Spain. Sources were T cells, B-cell-depleted T cells, or PBMCs; the material itself was cDNA or gDNA.

Source study methods: Amplifying reference gene primers gave estimates of nucleated cell counts. Measured with immunoSEQ multiplex PCR; TCRdb has only the in-frame clones, and not every one. Clonal size and the V and J genes are those of that table, whereas D and trimming came from the DNA. The sample yields 200,000 to 250,000 clones, 70% to 90% seen once. The sample comprised peripheral blood. The source of this sequence is a man aged 30 to 39 who had recovered from COVID-19. This sequence joins TRBV27 and TRBJ2-1; TRBD2 matches at 8 bases. CDR3 DNA sequence: TGTGCCAGCTCCCTAGCGGGCTTTTTCAATGAGCAGTTCTTC. Amino acid sequence: CASSLAGFFNEQFF.